What follows is one T cell receptor (beta chain) and its context. Its target is unknown. Those donating, healthy Caucasian individuals from Russia, were aged about 6 to 100. The source of the sample is a study of blood T cells in healthy people across ages. Turning to the study itself: When template switching was applied, about one barcoded beta molecule was captured per two T cells. Notes on the study in general: With unsorted PBMCs, a conclusive comparison of naive versus antigen-experienced cells was not possible.

Combining a sample-barcoded 5' primer with a J-beta primer mix, a second PCR ran for roughly 7 to 12 cycles. Through a template-switch adaptor with 12 random nucleotides, each cDNA molecule received a tag. TCRdb called the 5' RACE reads again in MiXCR, with one record for every CDR3 protein. Among around 650,000 distinct CDR3 sequences listed, roughly 41% were seen once. V gave up 1 base and J gave up 1 base, with 12 bases separating them. The CDR3 runs to 15 residues. The germline V gene has CDR1 SGHTS and CDR2 YDEGEE. The chain uses TRBV5-8 and TRBJ2-7; possible D gene TRBD1, 6 bases. Sequences were obtained from blood. The clonotype originates from a man at least 80 years old in good health. CDR3 bases: TGTGCCAGCAGCTTGCCCGACAGGCCTTCCTACGAGCAGTACTTC. It codes for CASSLPDRPSYEQYF. Based on the CDR3 plus reference TRBV5-8 and TRBJ2-7, the full variable domain is EAGVTQSPTHLIKTRGQQATLRCSPISGHTSVYWYQQALGLGLQFLLWYDEGEERNRGNFPPRFSGRQFPNYSSELNVNALELEDSALYLCASSLPDRPSYEQYFGPGTRLTVT.